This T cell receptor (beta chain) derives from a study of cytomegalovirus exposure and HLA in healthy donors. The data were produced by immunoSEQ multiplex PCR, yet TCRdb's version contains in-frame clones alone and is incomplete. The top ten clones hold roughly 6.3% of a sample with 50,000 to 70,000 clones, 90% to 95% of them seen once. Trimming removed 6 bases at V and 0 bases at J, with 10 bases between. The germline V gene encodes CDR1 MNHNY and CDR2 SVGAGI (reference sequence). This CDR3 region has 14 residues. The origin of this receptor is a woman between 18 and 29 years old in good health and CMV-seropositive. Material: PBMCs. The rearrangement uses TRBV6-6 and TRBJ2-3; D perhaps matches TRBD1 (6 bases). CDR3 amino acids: CASRDQGSTDTQYF. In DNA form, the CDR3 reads TGTGCCAGCAGGGACCAGGGGAGCACAGATACGCAGTATTTT.